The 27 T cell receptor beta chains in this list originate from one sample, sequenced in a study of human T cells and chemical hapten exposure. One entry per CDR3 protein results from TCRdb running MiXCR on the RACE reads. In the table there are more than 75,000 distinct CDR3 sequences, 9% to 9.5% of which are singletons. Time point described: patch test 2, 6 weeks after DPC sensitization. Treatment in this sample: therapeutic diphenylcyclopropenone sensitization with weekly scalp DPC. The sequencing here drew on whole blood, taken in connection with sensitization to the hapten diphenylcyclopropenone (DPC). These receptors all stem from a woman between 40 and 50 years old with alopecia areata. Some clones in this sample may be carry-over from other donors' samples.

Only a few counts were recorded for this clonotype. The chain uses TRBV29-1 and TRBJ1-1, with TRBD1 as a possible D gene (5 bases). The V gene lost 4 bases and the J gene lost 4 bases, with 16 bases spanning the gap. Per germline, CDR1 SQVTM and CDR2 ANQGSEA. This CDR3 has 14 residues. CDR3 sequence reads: CSVGGGKAITEAFF. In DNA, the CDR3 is TGCAGCGTTGGTGGGGGAAAAGCGATCACTGAAGCTTTCTTT.

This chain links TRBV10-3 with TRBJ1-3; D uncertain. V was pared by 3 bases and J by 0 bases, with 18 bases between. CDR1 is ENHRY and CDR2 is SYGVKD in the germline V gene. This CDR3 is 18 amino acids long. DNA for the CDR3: TGTGCCATCAGTGATCCTCGGGCAGGACTACGCTCTGGAAACACCATATATTTT. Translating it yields CAISDPRAGLRSGNTIYF.

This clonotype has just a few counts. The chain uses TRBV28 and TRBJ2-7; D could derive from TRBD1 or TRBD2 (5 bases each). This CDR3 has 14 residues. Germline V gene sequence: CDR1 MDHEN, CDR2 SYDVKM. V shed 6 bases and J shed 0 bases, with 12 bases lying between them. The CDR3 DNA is TGTGCCAGCAGAGGGACGGGGAGCTCCTACGAGCAGTACTTC. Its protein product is CASRGTGSSYEQYF.

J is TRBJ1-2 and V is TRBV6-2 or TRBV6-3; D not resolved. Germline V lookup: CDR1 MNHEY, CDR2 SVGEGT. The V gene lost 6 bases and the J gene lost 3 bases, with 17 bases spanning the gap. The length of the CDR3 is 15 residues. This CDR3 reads CASRDLQDSYYGYTF. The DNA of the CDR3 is TGTGCCAGCAGGGACCTGCAAGATTCGTACTATGGCTACACCTTC.

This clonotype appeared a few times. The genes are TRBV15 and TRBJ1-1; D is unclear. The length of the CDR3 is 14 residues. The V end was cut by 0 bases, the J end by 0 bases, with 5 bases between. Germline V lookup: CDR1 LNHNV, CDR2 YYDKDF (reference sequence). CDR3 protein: CATSRDPLNTEAFF. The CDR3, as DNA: TGTGCCACCAGCAGAGACCCCCTGAACACTGAAGCTTTCTTT.

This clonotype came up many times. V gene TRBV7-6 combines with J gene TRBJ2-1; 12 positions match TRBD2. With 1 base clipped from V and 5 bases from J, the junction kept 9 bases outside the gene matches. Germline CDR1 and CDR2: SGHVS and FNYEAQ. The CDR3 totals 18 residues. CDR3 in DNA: TGTGCCAGCAGCTTAGAGGCTAGCGGGAGGGCCTATAACAATGAGCAGTTCTTC. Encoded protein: CASSLEASGRAYNNEQFF.

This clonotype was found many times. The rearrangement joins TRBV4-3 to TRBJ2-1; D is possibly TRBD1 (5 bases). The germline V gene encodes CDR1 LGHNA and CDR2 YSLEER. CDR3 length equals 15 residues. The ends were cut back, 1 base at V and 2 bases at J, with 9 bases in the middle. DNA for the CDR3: TGCGCCAGCAGCCAAGTGAAGGGGACCTACAATGAGCAGTTCTTC. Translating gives CASSQVKGTYNEQFF.

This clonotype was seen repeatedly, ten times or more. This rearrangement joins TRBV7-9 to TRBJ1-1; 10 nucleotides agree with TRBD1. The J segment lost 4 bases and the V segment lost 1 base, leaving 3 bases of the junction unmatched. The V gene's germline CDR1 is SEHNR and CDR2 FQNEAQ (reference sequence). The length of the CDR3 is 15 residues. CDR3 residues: CASSLGTGGITEAFF. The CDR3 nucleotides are TGTGCCAGCAGCTTAGGGACAGGGGGTATCACTGAAGCTTTCTTT. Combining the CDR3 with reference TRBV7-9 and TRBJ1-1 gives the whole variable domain DTGVSQNPRHKITKRGQNVTFRCDPISEHNRLYWYRQTLGQGPEFLTYFQNEAQLEKSRLLSDRFSAERPKGSFSTLEIQRTEQGDSAMYLCASSLGTGGITEAFFGQGTRLTVV.

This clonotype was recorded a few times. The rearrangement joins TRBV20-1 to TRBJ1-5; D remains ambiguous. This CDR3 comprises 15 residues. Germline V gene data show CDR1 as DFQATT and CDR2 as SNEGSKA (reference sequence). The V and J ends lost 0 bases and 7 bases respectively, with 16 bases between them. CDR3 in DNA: TGCAGTGCTAGAGATCAGCCAGTCGAAGGACAGCCCCAGCATTTT. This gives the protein CSARDQPVEGQPQHF.

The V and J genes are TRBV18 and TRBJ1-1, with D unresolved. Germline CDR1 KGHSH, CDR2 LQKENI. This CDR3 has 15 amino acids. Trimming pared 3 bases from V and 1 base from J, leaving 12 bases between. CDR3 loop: CASSPVEIGNTEAFF. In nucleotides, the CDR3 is TGTGCCAGCTCACCCGTGGAGATAGGGAACACTGAAGCTTTCTTT.

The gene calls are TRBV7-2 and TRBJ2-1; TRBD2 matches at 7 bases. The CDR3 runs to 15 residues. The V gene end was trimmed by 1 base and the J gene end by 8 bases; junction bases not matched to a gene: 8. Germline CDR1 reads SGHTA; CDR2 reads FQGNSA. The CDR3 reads CASSLEAGVWDEQFF. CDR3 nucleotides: TGTGCCAGCAGCTTAGAGGCGGGAGTATGGGATGAGCAGTTCTTC.

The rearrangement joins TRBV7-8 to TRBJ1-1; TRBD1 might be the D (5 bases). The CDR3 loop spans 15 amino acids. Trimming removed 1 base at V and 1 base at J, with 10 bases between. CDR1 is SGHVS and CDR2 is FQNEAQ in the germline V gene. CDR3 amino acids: CASSLEAGTNTEAFF. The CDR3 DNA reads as TGTGCCAGCAGCTTAGAGGCAGGGACGAACACTGAAGCTTTCTTT.

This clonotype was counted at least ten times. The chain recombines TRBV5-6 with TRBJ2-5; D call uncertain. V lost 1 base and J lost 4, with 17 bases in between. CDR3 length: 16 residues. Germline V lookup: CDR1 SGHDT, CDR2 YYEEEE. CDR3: CASSLRLLGRRETQYF. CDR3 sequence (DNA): TGTGCCAGCAGCTTGAGGTTGCTAGGCAGGCGAGAGACCCAGTACTTC.

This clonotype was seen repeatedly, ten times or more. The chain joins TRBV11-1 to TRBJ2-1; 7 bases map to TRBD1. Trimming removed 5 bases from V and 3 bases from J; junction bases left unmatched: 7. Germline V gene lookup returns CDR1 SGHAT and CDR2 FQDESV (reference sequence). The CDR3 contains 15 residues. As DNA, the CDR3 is TGTGCCAGCAGCGGGGACAGCCGTTTCTACAATGAGCAGTTCTTC. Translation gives CASSGDSRFYNEQFF.

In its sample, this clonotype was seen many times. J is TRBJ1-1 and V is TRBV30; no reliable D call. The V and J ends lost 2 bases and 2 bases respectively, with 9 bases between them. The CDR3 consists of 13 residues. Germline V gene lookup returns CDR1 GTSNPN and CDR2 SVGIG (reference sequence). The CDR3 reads CAWSLTTNTEAFF. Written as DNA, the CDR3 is TGTGCCTGGAGTTTGACAACTAACACTGAAGCTTTCTTT.

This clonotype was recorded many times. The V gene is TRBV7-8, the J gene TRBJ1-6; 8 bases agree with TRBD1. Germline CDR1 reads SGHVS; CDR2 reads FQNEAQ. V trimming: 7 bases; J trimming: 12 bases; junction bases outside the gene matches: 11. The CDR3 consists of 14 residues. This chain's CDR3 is CASTTNDRGGPLHF. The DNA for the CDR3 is TGTGCCAGCACCACTAATGACAGGGGTGGACCCCTCCACTTT.

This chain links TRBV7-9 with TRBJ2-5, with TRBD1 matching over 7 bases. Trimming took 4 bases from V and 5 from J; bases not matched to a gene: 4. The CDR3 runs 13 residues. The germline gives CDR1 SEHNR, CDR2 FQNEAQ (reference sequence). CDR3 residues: CASSSRGGETQYF. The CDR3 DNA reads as TGTGCCAGCAGCTCCCGAGGGGGCGAGACCCAGTACTTC.

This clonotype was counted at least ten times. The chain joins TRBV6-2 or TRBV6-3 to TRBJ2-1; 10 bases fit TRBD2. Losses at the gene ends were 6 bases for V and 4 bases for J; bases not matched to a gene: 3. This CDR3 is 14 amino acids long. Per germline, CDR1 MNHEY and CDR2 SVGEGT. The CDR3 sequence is CASRRTSGYNEQFF. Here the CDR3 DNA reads TGTGCCAGCAGGAGGACTAGCGGATACAATGAGCAGTTCTTC.

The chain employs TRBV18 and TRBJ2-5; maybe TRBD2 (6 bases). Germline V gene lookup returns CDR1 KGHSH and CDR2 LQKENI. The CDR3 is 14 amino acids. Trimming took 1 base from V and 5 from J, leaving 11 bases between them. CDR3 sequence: CASSPQNGGETQYF. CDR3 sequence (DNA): TGTGCCAGCTCACCACAAAACGGGGGTGAGACCCAGTACTTC.

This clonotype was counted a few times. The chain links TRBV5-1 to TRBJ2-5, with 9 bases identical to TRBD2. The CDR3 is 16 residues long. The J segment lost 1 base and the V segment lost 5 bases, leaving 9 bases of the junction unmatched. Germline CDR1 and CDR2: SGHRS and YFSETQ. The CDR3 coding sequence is TGCGCCAGCAGATTTACGACTAGCGGAACCCAAGAGACCCAGTACTTC. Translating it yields CASRFTTSGTQETQYF.

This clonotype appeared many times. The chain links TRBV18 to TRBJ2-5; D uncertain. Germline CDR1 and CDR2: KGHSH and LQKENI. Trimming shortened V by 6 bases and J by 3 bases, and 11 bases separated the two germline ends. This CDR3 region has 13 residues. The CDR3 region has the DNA TGTGCCAGCTCCTTTACAGAAGAAGAGACCCAGTACTTC. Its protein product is CASSFTEEETQYF.

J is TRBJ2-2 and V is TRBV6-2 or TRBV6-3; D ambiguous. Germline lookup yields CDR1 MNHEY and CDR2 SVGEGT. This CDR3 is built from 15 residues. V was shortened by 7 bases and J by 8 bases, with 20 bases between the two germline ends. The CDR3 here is CASTELSGGRGELFF. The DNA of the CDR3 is TGTGCCAGCACCGAGCTCTCGGGCGGCCGTGGGGAGCTGTTTTTT.

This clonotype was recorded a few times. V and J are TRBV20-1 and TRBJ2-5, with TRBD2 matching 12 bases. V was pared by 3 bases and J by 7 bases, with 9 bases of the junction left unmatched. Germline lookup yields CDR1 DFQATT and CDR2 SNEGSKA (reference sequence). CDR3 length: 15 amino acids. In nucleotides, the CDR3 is TGCAGTGCTAGCCCGGCTAGCGGGGGGGTAGGGACCCAGTACTTC. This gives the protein CSASPASGGVGTQYF.

The DNA of the CDR3 is TGCAGTGCTAGATCGAGCTCCTATAATTCACCCCTCCACTTT. It codes for CSARSSSYNSPLHF. The rearrangement joins TRBV20-1 to TRBJ1-6; D unresolved. Trimming removed 2 bases from V and 0 bases from J, with 5 bases in between. The germline V gene has CDR1 DFQATT and CDR2 SNEGSKA (reference sequence). CDR3 length: 14 residues.

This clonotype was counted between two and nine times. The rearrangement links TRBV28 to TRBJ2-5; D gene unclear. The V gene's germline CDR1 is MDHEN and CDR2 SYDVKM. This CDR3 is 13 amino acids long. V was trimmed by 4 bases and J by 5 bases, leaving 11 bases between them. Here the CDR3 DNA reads TGTGCCAGCAGTTCCTCCTCCCTGGAGACCCAGTACTTC. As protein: CASSSSSLETQYF. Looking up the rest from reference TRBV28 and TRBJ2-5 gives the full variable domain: DVKVTQSSRYLVKRTGEKVFLECVQDMDHENMFWYRQDPGLGLRLIYFSYDVKMKEKGDIPEGYSVSREKKERFSLILESASTNQTSMYLCASSSSSLETQYFGPGTRLLVL.

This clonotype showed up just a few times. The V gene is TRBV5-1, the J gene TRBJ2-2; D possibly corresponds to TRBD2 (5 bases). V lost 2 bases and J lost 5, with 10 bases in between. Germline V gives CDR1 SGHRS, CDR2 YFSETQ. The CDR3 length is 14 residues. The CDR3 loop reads CASSFRPGTGELFF. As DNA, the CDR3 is TGCGCCAGCAGCTTCCGTCCGGGGACCGGGGAGCTGTTTTTT.

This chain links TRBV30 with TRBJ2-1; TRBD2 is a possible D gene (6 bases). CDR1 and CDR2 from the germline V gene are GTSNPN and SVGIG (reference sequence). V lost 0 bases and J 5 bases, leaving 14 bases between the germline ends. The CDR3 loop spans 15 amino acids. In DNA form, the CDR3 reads TGTGCCTGGAGTGTAAGAGGGACTCCGCACAATGAGCAGTTCTTC. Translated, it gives CAWSVRGTPHNEQFF.